These T cell receptor beta chains were read from a single sample in a study of human T cells and chemical hapten exposure. Using its own MiXCR run on the 5' RACE reads, TCRdb lists one record per CDR3 protein. The table has under 150,000 distinct CDR3 sequences, 15% to 20% seen once; the top ten hold about 3%. The receptors come from a human donor in good health. The CDR3 runs from the conserved cysteine through the conserved F or W. The D gene is left open where the match is weak. A row's size may be missing; if present it is once, few, many or a size class.

cdr3_aa	cdr3_nt	d_call	v_call	clone_size	j_call
CASSLRGLPHEQYF	TGTGCCAGCAGTCTACGAGGGCTTCCCCACGAGCAGTACTTC	.	TRBV12-3/TRBV12-4	.	TRBJ2-7
CSALDTGELFF	TGCAGCGCCCTTGACACCGGGGAGCTGTTTTTT	.	TRBV29-1	.	TRBJ2-2
CASTIPGLANEQFF	TGTGCCAGCACCATACCGGGACTAGCAAATGAGCAGTTCTTC	TRBD2	TRBV6-2/TRBV6-3	.	TRBJ2-1
CASSLLIGGANYGYTF	TGTGCCAGCAGCTTATTGATAGGGGGGGCCAACTATGGCTACACCTTC	.	TRBV7-8	.	TRBJ1-2
CSADTGIREQYF	TGCAGTGCCGACACAGGGATACGCGAGCAGTACTTC	.	TRBV20-1	many	TRBJ2-7
CSVPGPSGIYNEQFF	TGCAGCGTTCCAGGCCCTAGCGGGATATACAATGAGCAGTTCTTC	TRBD2	TRBV20-1	.	TRBJ2-1
CASSPHDRGTEAFF	TGTGCCAGCAGCCCACACGACAGGGGAACTGAAGCTTTCTTT	TRBD1	TRBV7-6	.	TRBJ1-1
CASSPGPREAFF	TGTGCCAGCAGCCCAGGCCCCCGAGAAGCTTTCTTT	.	TRBV7-9	.	TRBJ1-1
CASSPGPGWNQPQHF	TGTGCCAGCAGCCCGGGGCCAGGGTGGAATCAGCCCCAGCATTTT	.	TRBV13	.	TRBJ1-5
CASSSPGVGNEQFF	TGTGCCAGCAGCTCCCCGGGGGTCGGCAATGAGCAGTTCTTC	.	TRBV7-3	.	TRBJ2-1
CASTRRDRASEQYF	TGTGCCAGCACCCGCCGGGACAGGGCATCCGAGCAGTACTTC	TRBD1	TRBV5-5	.	TRBJ2-7
CAISVHEDSDEQFF	TGTGCCATCAGTGTACACGAGGACTCCGATGAGCAGTTCTTC	.	TRBV10-3	.	TRBJ2-1
CASSPHVTGAGNIQYF	TGTGCCAGCAGTCCCCACGTAACAGGGGCCGGAAACATTCAGTACTTC	TRBD1	TRBV28	few	TRBJ2-4
CASSHGLAGKGETQYF	TGTGCCAGCAGCCACGGACTAGCGGGAAAAGGAGAGACCCAGTACTTC	TRBD2	TRBV13	.	TRBJ2-5
CASPLPKMGDRRLNIQYF	TGTGCCAGTCCGCTACCTAAGATGGGGGACAGGAGACTAAACATTCAGTACTTC	TRBD1	TRBV5-6	few	TRBJ2-4
CASSQGHDRGHTEAFF	TGCGCCAGCAGCCAAGGTCACGACAGGGGCCACACTGAAGCTTTCTTT	TRBD1	TRBV4-1	few	TRBJ1-1
CASSSPRTGDSKAFF	TGTGCCAGCAGCTCCCCAAGGACGGGTGACAGTAAAGCTTTCTTT	.	TRBV7-9	.	TRBJ1-1
CASSFQTARNEKLFF	TGTGCCAGCAGCTTCCAGACCGCACGCAATGAAAAACTGTTTTTT	.	TRBV7-2	few	TRBJ1-4
CSVEDRGGSYEQYF	TGCAGCGTTGAAGATCGGGGAGGCTCCTACGAGCAGTACTTC	.	TRBV29-1	few	TRBJ2-7
CASSIATGSGANVLTF	TGTGCCAGTAGTATCGCGACAGGGTCCGGGGCCAACGTCCTGACTTTC	TRBD1	TRBV19	few	TRBJ2-6
CASSATGTGAYEQYF	TGTGCCAGTAGTGCAACCGGGACAGGGGCCTACGAGCAGTACTTC	TRBD1	TRBV19	few	TRBJ2-7
CASSVVGAADTQYF	TGTGCCAGCAGCGTGGTAGGGGCGGCAGATACGCAGTATTTT	.	TRBV7-9	.	TRBJ2-3
CASSRGSGVGETQYF	TGCGCCAGCAGCCGTGGGTCGGGGGTAGGAGAGACCCAGTACTTC	.	TRBV4-1	few	TRBJ2-5
CSVGGLAGEGGANVLTF	TGCAGCGTTGGGGGGCTAGCGGGAGAGGGTGGGGCCAACGTCCTGACTTTC	TRBD2	TRBV29-1	few	TRBJ2-6
CASSFQDRAHGYTF	TGTGCCAGCAGTTTCCAGGACAGGGCCCATGGCTACACCTTC	TRBD1	TRBV12-3/TRBV12-4	few	TRBJ1-2
CASSLWITSGQPQHF	TGTGCCAGCAGTTTATGGATAACCTCCGGACAGCCCCAGCATTTT	.	TRBV28	few	TRBJ1-5
CASSRYTDRGHNYGYTF	TGTGCCAGCAGCCGCTACACCGACAGGGGACATAACTATGGCTACACCTTC	TRBD1	TRBV7-9	few	TRBJ1-2
CASRELGQGYNEQFF	TGTGCCAGCAGAGAATTGGGACAGGGCTACAATGAGCAGTTCTTC	TRBD1	TRBV27	.	TRBJ2-1
CATRETGPSTDTQYF	TGTGCCACCAGGGAGACAGGACCTAGCACAGATACGCAGTATTTT	.	TRBV24-1	few	TRBJ2-3
CSVAPTSGLRYF	TGCAGCGTTGCTCCTACTAGCGGTCTGAGGTATTTT	TRBD2	TRBV29-1	.	TRBJ2-3
CASSLYGRQYTSTDTQYF	TGTGCCAGCAGCTTGTACGGAAGACAATACACTAGCACAGATACGCAGTATTTT	.	TRBV5-4	few	TRBJ2-3
CSVQTQSYEQYF	TGCAGCGTCCAGACCCAATCCTACGAGCAGTACTTC	.	TRBV29-1	many	TRBJ2-7
CASSLQTGAGQETQYF	TGTGCCAGCAGTTTACAGACAGGGGCGGGTCAAGAGACCCAGTACTTC	TRBD1	TRBV28	few	TRBJ2-5
CASSQLNEQFF	TGCGCCAGCAGCCAACTGAATGAGCAGTTCTTC	.	TRBV5-1	few	TRBJ2-1
CASSLTTLPKSPLHF	TGTGCCAGCAGTTTAACGACTTTACCCAAATCACCCCTCCACTTT	.	TRBV27	.	TRBJ1-6
CASSQSPGQGADEQFF	TGCGCCAGCAGCCAAAGCCCGGGACAGGGGGCCGATGAGCAGTTCTTC	TRBD1	TRBV4-1	.	TRBJ2-1
CASSLKVTSEAFF	TGTGCCAGCAGCTTAAAGGTAACGAGTGAAGCTTTCTTT	.	TRBV7-2	few	TRBJ1-1
CASSKDRGGYTF	TGTGCCAGCAGCAAAGACAGGGGTGGCTACACCTTC	TRBD1	TRBV28	few	TRBJ1-2
CASSLVRTLYSPLHF	TGTGCCAGCAGCTTAGTTAGGACACTCTATTCACCCCTCCACTTT	.	TRBV7-2	once	TRBJ1-6
CASSYVPNSPLHF	TGTGCCAGCAGTTACGTACCGAATTCACCCCTCCACTTT	.	TRBV28	few	TRBJ1-6
CASSLLAQEPTGELFF	TGTGCCAGCAGTTTACTAGCACAGGAACCCACCGGGGAGCTGTTTTTT	.	TRBV27	.	TRBJ2-2
CAISVTSGRADTQYF	TGTGCCATCAGTGTGACTAGCGGGAGGGCAGATACGCAGTATTTT	TRBD2	TRBV10-3	few	TRBJ2-3
CASTWASGGEQFF	TGTGCCAGCACGTGGGCTAGTGGGGGTGAGCAGTTCTTC	.	TRBV6-4	few	TRBJ2-1
CATGLGAAADTQYF	TGTGCCACCGGGCTGGGGGCAGCCGCAGATACGCAGTATTTT	.	TRBV15	few	TRBJ2-3
CASSYRGVSNQPQHF	TGTGCCAGCAGTTATAGGGGTGTAAGCAATCAGCCCCAGCATTTT	.	TRBV28	few	TRBJ1-5
CSVSEYNEQFF	TGCAGCGTTTCGGAATACAATGAGCAGTTCTTC	.	TRBV29-1	many	TRBJ2-1
CASSLVQTAVNEKLFF	TGTGCCAGCAGTTTGGTTCAGACAGCAGTTAATGAAAAACTGTTTTTT	.	TRBV12-3/TRBV12-4	many	TRBJ1-4
CASSQEETGLPYNSPLHF	TGCGCCAGCAGCCAAGAAGAAACCGGGCTGCCCTATAATTCACCCCTCCACTTT	.	TRBV4-1	.	TRBJ1-6
CASSLGGGKAYEQYF	TGTGCCAGCAGCTTAGGAGGGGGGAAGGCCTACGAGCAGTACTTC	.	TRBV13	few	TRBJ2-7
CASSETGTGQPQHF	TGCGCCAGCAGCGAGACAGGGACTGGGCAGCCCCAGCATTTT	TRBD1	TRBV5-1	.	TRBJ1-5
CASNDRDGLKVNEKLFF	TGTGCCAGCAACGACCGCGACGGCCTTAAAGTTAATGAAAAACTGTTTTTT	.	TRBV28	few	TRBJ1-4
CASSEYIATTDTQYF	TGTGCCAGCAGTGAATATATAGCGACCACAGATACGCAGTATTTT	.	TRBV25-1	few	TRBJ2-3
CASSSTQSRPTFF	TGTGCCAGCAGCTCCACCCAGTCCCGACCTACATTCTTT	.	TRBV11-1	few	TRBJ2-3
CAWSVLGQGYGDTF	TGTGCCTGGAGTGTACTCGGACAGGGTTATGGCGACACCTTC	TRBD1	TRBV30	.	TRBJ1-2